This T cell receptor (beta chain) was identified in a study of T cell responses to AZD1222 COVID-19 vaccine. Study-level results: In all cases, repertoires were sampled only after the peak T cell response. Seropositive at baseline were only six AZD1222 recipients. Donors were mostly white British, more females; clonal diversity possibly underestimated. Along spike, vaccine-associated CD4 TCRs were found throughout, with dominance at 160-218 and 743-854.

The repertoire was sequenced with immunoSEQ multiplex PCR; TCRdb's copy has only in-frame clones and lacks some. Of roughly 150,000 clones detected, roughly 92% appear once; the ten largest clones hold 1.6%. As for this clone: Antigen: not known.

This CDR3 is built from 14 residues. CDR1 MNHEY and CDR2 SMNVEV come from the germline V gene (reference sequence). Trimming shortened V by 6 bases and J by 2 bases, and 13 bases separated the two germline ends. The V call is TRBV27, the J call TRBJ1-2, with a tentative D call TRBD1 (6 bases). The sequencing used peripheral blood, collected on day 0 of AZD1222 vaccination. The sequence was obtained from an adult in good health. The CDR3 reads CASRSSGTNYGYTF. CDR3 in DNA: TGTGCCAGCAGATCGTCCGGGACAAACTATGGCTACACCTTC.